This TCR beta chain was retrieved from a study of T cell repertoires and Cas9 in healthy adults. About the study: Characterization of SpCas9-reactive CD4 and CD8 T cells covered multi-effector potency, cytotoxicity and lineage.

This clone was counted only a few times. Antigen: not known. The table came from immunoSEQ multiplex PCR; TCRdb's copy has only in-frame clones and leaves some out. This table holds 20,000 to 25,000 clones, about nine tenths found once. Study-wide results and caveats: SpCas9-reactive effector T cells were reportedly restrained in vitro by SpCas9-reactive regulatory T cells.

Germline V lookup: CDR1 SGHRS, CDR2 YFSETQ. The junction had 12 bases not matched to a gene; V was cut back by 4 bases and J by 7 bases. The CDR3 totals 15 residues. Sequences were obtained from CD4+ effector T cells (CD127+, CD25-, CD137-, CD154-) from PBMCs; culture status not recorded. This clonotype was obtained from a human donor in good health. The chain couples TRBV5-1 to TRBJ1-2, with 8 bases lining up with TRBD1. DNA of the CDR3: TGCGCCAGCAGCCCACAGGGGGGGTCGGCTGCTGGCTACACCTTC. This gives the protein CASSPQGGSAAGYTF.